This T cell receptor (beta chain) is drawn from a study of early T cells in non-severe SARS-CoV-2 infection (dated by TCRdb to the early 2020s). For the study in its entirety: Because TCR sequencing was done on bulk RNA from unsorted whole blood, the alpha and beta chains could not be paired. The study at large found these results: VDJdb matching was skewed toward anti-spike CD8 responses and likely underestimated virus-specific expansions, missing private and CD4 specificities.

This was a case-control study nested in a cohort of healthcare workers in London, UK, who had nasopharyngeal swab PCR tests and blood samples taken every week. Between 23 and 31 March 2020, the week of the UK lockdown, healthcare workers were enrolled and then followed up weekly for as long as 16 weeks. A remark on this clonotype: Its binding antigen is unknown. This may be a read error: a much more frequent sequence differs by one nucleotide. The conserved final phenylalanine or tryptophan is absent from the CDR3, which likely points to a read error.

Libraries were built with 5' RACE. TCRdb records NextSeq 500 as the sequencer. Unique molecular identifiers were attached to individual cDNA molecules in the TCR library protocol so that sequencing error and PCR bias could be corrected. TCR alpha and beta chains were both sequenced, and the abundances of alpha and beta sequences in each sample were closely correlated with each other. Turning to the authors' computational methods: Decombinator V4 was used to perform V gene, J gene and CDR3 annotation of TCR sequences. TCRs were defined as expanded if a significant change between any two time points was detected under a Poisson model with p below 0.0001. TCR abundances were normalised to the total number of TCRs sequenced per sample and were expressed as counts per million. VDJdb, accessed on 1 November 2021, was searched for TCRs annotated for CMV, EBV and SARS-CoV-2, and TCRs annotated for more than one antigen were excluded. TCRdb reprocessed the public reads (quality trimming at Q25 with fastp, clone calling with MiXCR) and kept in-frame beta chains. A single entry per CDR3 protein holds the most common genes and DNA from its merged rows. TCRdb's processing, not the authors' own work, is the source of the V and J calls. In all, the sample holds about 33,000 distinct CDR3 sequences, and 3.5% to 4% of those were seen once. The ten largest account for about 9.1% of the sample.

The sequenced sample was whole blood. This clonotype was obtained from an adult who was a healthcare worker with PCR-confirmed SARS-CoV-2 infection or an uninfected control (not recorded which).

The nucleotides read TGCAGTGCTCTTAAGCGCTTCAATGAGCAGTTCTCC. Its product reads: CSALKRFNEQFS. This receptor chain uses TRBV20-1 and TRBJ2-1; the D gene identity is not certain. With termini counted, the CDR3 has 12 amino acids. The sequence is cut down to CDR3 DNA, 36 bases in frame from base 1. Trimming takes 5 bases from V and 6 bases from J, and the germline ends sit 11 bases apart. As encoded in the germline V gene (reference sequence), CDR1 is DFQATT while CDR2 is SNEGSKA.